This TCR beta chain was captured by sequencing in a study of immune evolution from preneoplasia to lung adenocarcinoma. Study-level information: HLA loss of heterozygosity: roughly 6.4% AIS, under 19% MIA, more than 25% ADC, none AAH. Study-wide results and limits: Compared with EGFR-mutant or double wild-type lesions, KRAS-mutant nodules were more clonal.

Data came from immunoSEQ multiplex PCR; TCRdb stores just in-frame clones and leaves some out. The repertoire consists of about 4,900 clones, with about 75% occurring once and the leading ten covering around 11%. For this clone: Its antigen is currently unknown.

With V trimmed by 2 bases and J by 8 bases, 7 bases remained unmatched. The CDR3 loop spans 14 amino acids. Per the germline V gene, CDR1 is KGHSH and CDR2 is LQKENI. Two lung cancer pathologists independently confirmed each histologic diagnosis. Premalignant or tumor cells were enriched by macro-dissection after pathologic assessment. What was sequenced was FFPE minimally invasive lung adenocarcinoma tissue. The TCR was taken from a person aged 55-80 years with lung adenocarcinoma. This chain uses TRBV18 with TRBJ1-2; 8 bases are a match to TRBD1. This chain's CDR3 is CASSPGQGLFGYTF. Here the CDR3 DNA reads TGTGCCAGCTCACCAGGACAGGGCCTATTCGGCTACACCTTC.